This T cell receptor beta chain comes out of a study of T cell changes during pregnancy in multiple sclerosis (dated 2019 in TCRdb). Regarding the research as a whole: The study looked at changes in the T cell repertoire across pregnancy in women with multiple sclerosis.

The library relied on the immunoSEQ multiplex PCR assay. TCRdb took over this immuneACCESS table, retaining in-frame rearrangements with V and J assigned. Such tables are incomplete; in checked studies, under half of the missing clones stem from an unresolved V gene, and the remainder is unexplained. This sample has more than 55,000 clones in its table, and approximately 90% of those were observed once. The ten largest account for roughly 3.6% of the sample. V is shortened by 5 bases, J by 2 bases, and the region joining them spans 10 bases. The CDR3 has 13 amino acids, counting the end cysteine and phenylalanine. Only the CDR3 part of the read is kept: 39 bases, read in frame from the first base. The germline V gene (reference sequence) supplies CDR1 LNHDA and CDR2 SQIVND. As to this clone: Its antigen is currently not known. Base qualities are not at hand, and no much larger clone is one base apart.

The TCR sequence derives from a female donor in good health, enrolled as a control in a pregnancy study. The sample here was peripheral blood, taken after pregnancy. The chain joins TRBV19 to TRBJ2-7; perhaps TRBD1 is the D gene, with 6 bases matching. The nucleotide sequence reads TGTGCCAGTAGTGTGGACAGTACCTACGAGCAGTACTTC. This sequence encodes CASSVDSTYEQYF.